The T cell receptor (beta chain) under discussion was sequenced for a study of blood T cells in healthy people across ages. A second PCR, run for roughly 7 to 12 cycles, used a sample-barcoded 5' primer plus a J-beta primer mix. One entry per CDR3 protein, called by TCRdb with MiXCR from the 5' RACE reads. Among 550,000 to 800,000 distinct CDR3 sequences listed, 32% were seen once. Approximately 10 milliliters of peripheral blood were drawn from each donor into EDTA-treated tubes. Whole-study findings and limits: Naive and antigen-experienced cells were not separated, limiting conclusive comparison.

Trimming took 3 bases from V and 8 from J, leaving 21 bases between them. The CDR3 is 16 amino acids. CDR1 is SGHNT, CDR2 YYREEE, per germline (reference sequence). Concerning this clonotype: Its cognate antigen is unknown.

The material sequenced was blood. This receptor was identified in an elderly woman in good health. The chain couples TRBV5-4 to TRBJ2-4; D is perhaps TRBD1 (5 bases). The CDR3 loop reads CASSSRSWAGMDIQYF. The DNA of the CDR3 is TGTGCCAGCAGCTCGAGGTCTTGGGCAGGGATGGACATTCAGTACTTC.